Presented here are 19 T cell receptor beta chains from one specimen sequenced in a study of blood T cell repertoires in COVID-19. The assay was immunoSEQ multiplex PCR, and TCRdb's table has in-frame clones only and misses some. The sample records 50,000 to 70,000 clones, roughly 84% being singletons. Input material: peripheral blood. These TCRs come from an elderly man with COVID-19, enrolled during active disease.

The chain joins TRBV7-2 to TRBJ2-7; 7 bases match TRBD2. This CDR3 has 18 amino acids. The V segment lost 4 bases and the J segment 4 bases; nucleotides outside the gene matches: 19. The germline CDR1 and CDR2 sequences are SGHTA and FQGNSA. The CDR3 is CASSSQPSGTLNYYEQYV. CDR3 bases: TGTGCCAGCAGCTCCCAGCCCAGCGGGACCCTAAACTATTACGAGCAGTACGTC.

The table lists this clone with a count of one. V is TRBV6-2 or TRBV6-3 and J is TRBJ1-1, with TRBD1 matching over 8 bases. The CDR3 has 15 residues. The ends lost 2 bases at V and 1 base at J; junction bases unmatched: 3. Germline CDR1 and CDR2: MNHEY and SVGEGT. CDR3 sequence: CASSYPGGENTEAFF. The CDR3 DNA is TGTGCCAGCAGTTACCCAGGGGGCGAGAACACTGAAGCTTTCTTT.

The count of this clone is one. V usage is TRBV7-2 and J usage is TRBJ2-7, with TRBD1 as a possible D gene (6 bases). The germline gives CDR1 SGHTA, CDR2 FQGNSA. The V end was cut by 4 bases, the J end by 4 bases, with 14 bases between. This CDR3 is built from 14 residues. DNA of the CDR3: TGTGCCAGCAGCTCGACAGGAATGGGATACGAGCAGTACGTC. It translates to CASSSTGMGYEQYV.

This chain links TRBV7-2 with TRBJ1-1; TRBD1 aligns across 10 bases. J was trimmed by 1 base and V by 5 bases; bases with no gene match: 7. The CDR3 is 16 residues long. In germline, CDR1 is SGHTA, CDR2 FQGNSA. CDR3 nucleotides: TGTGCCAGCAGCCCGATGACAGGGGGCCGGAACACTGAAGCTTTCTTT. It encodes CASSPMTGGRNTEAFF.

This clone was seen a handful of times. The J gene is TRBJ1-2, the V gene TRBV12-3 or TRBV12-4, with D possibly TRBD1 on 5 matching bases. Trimming cost V 3 bases and J 7 bases, with 9 bases left between them. There are 12 residues in the CDR3. The CDR3 spells CASSLGGFGYTF. The CDR3, as DNA: TGTGCCAGCAGTTTGGGGGGGTTTGGCTACACCTTC.

V gene TRBV6-5 combines with J gene TRBJ2-2; D uncertain. V was trimmed by 5 bases and J by 4 bases, leaving 11 bases between them. CDR3 length: 14 amino acids. Germline-derived CDR1 and CDR2 are MNHEY and SVGAGI. Written as DNA, the CDR3 is TGTGCCAGCAGTCGCTCCGGCGGCACCGGGGAGCTGTTTTTT. Protein sequence: CASSRSGGTGELFF.

V gene TRBV7-6 combines with J gene TRBJ2-5; D is possibly TRBD1 (5 bases). With 1 base removed from V and 6 bases from J, the gap between germline ends came to 12 bases. Per germline, CDR1 SGHVS and CDR2 FNYEAQ. The CDR3 contains 14 residues. CDR3 amino acids: CASSLEGVGQTQYF. In DNA form, the CDR3 reads TGTGCCAGCAGCTTAGAAGGGGTTGGACAGACCCAGTACTTC.

The CDR3, as DNA: TGTGCCAGTAGTATAGGAGGGATCCGCACAGATACGCAGTATTTT. This sequence encodes CASSIGGIRTDTQYF. This rearrangement joins TRBV19 to TRBJ2-3, with D maybe TRBD2 (5 bases). Trimming removed 1 base from V and 1 base from J, with 9 bases in between. Germline V gene lookup returns CDR1 LNHDA and CDR2 SQIVND (reference sequence). There are 15 residues in the CDR3.

The chain combines TRBV6-1 with TRBJ2-3, with 9 bases fitting TRBD2. J was trimmed by 4 bases and V by 8 bases; bases with no gene match: 16. This CDR3 contains 17 residues. CDR1 and CDR2 (germline): MNHNS, SASEGT. The CDR3: CASGVAGGRPGADTQYF. The CDR3 nucleotides are TGTGCCAGCGGTGTCGCGGGAGGGCGACCCGGCGCAGATACGCAGTATTTT.

This CDR3 is CATSVGASNQPQHF. CDR3 nucleotide sequence: TGTGCCACCAGTGTAGGAGCAAGCAATCAGCCCCAGCATTTT. The V gene is TRBV24-1, the J gene TRBJ1-5, with D hard to call. The germline CDR1 and CDR2 sequences are KGHDR and SFDVKD. V was cut by 5 bases and J by 1 base, with 8 bases left in between. This CDR3 is built from 14 residues.

This clone was recorded only once. This rearrangement joins TRBV18 to TRBJ1-3, with no clear D. Trimming took 0 bases from V and 0 from J, leaving 9 bases between them. Germline loops: CDR1 KGHSH, CDR2 LQKENI. The CDR3 sequence is 16 residues long. The DNA for the CDR3 is TGTGCCAGCTCACCACCCGGACTGAGCTCTGGAAACACCATATATTTT. Its protein product is CASSPPGLSSGNTIYF.

V gene TRBV24-1 combines with J gene TRBJ2-5; 9 positions agree with TRBD1. The CDR3 is 15 residues long. Germline V gene lookup returns CDR1 KGHDR and CDR2 SFDVKD. The J segment lost 4 bases and the V segment lost 3 bases, leaving 5 bases of the junction unmatched. CDR3 nucleotides: TGTGCCACCAGTGATAGGAGACAGGGGGGAGAGACCCAGTACTTC. Protein: CATSDRRQGGETQYF.

This clone was observed once. The chain carries TRBV5-1 and TRBJ1-4; 7 bases are a match to TRBD1. The CDR3 totals 14 residues. Germline CDR1 and CDR2: SGHRS and YFSETQ. V shed 3 bases and J 6 bases; nucleotides not matched to a gene: 5. CDR3 sequence reads: CASSSQGRYEKLFF. The DNA of the CDR3 is TGCGCCAGCAGCTCACAGGGGCGGTATGAAAAACTGTTTTTT. Full variable domain (outside the CDR3, taken from reference TRBV5-1 and TRBJ1-4): KAGVTQTPRYLIKTRGQQVTLSCSPISGHRSVSWYQQTPGQGLQFLFEYFSETQRNKGNFPGRFSGRQFSNSRSEMNVSTLELGDSALYLCASSSQGRYEKLFFGSGTQLSVL.

The V gene is TRBV12-3 or TRBV12-4, the J gene TRBJ2-1, with D unclear. The CDR3 has 12 amino acids. V dropped 6 bases and J dropped 6 bases, with 9 bases sitting between them. In DNA form, the CDR3 reads TGTGCCAGCAGACCCGCCGGCAATGAGCAGTTCTTC. Residues: CASRPAGNEQFF.

This chain joins TRBV3-1 (or the pseudogene TRBV3-2) and TRBJ1-3; no reliable D call. CDR3 length: 16 amino acids. Between the trimmed V and J ends, which lost 1 base and 2 bases, there was a span of 12 bases. Germline V gene lookup returns CDR1 LGHDT and CDR2 YNNKEL (reference sequence). CDR3 in DNA: TGTGCCAGCAGCCAAGTATGGGCAGGCGCTGGAAACACCATATATTTT. Protein product: CASSQVWAGAGNTIYF.

The chain has TRBV13 and TRBJ1-1; 7 bases are shared with TRBD1. V was clipped by 5 bases and J by 4 bases; unmatched bases: 7. Looked up from germline, CDR1 is PRHDT and CDR2 is FYEKMQ (reference sequence). This CDR3 spans 14 amino acids. The CDR3, as DNA: TGTGCCAGCAGCGTACAGGGGCCGGGCACTGAAGCTTTCTTT. This translates into CASSVQGPGTEAFF.

V usage is TRBV10-3 and J usage is TRBJ2-1; TRBD1 aligns across 7 bases. The CDR3 has 13 amino acids. Germline V gene data show CDR1 as ENHRY and CDR2 as SYGVKD. The V gene end was trimmed by 4 bases and the J gene end by 8 bases; junction bases not matched to a gene: 5. CDR3 DNA: TGTGCCATCAGTGGGGGGACAGCGGATGAGCAGTTCTTC. It specifies CAISGGTADEQFF.

In its sample, this clone ranks as medium-sized (0.01 to 0.1%). This chain connects TRBV28 to TRBJ2-5; D remains ambiguous. CDR1 is MDHEN and CDR2 is SYDVKM in the germline V gene. This CDR3 is built from 16 residues. V shed 6 bases and J shed 2 bases, with 19 bases lying between them. The CDR3 nucleotides are TGTGCCAGCAGCTTCATATTGAGGCCACTACAAGAGACCCAGTACTTC. This encodes CASSFILRPLQETQYF.

The J gene is TRBJ2-2, the V gene TRBV7-3, with 9 nucleotides matching TRBD1. The CDR3 contains 16 residues. CDR1 and CDR2 from the germline V gene are SGHTA and FQGTGA. V trimming: 5 bases; J trimming: 5 bases; junction bases outside the gene matches: 9. The CDR3 DNA reads TGTGCCAGCAGCGGGCCGGGACAGGGAGGGACCGGGGAGCTGTTTTTT. Amino acids: CASSGPGQGGTGELFF. The full variable domain, its missing parts supplied by reference TRBV7-3 and TRBJ2-2, is GAGVSQTPSNKVTEKGKYVELRCDPISGHTALYWYRQSLGQGPEFLIYFQGTGAADDSGLPNDRFFAVRPEGSVSTLKIQRTERGDSAVYLCASSGPGQGGTGELFFGEGSRLTVL.